A selection of T cell receptor beta chains follows, all from one sample in a study of T-cell reconstitution after alpha-beta-depleted transplantation in children. In TCRdb, the PCR reads were re-called with MiXCR into one record per CDR3 protein. The sample lists a few hundred thousand distinct CDR3 sequences, 9% to 10% occurring once. This specimen was PBMCs from the stem cell graft donor, taken from the stem cell graft. The receptors were gathered from a human donor who donated a stem cell graft to a child with SCID. The CDR3 runs from the conserved cysteine through the conserved F or W. The D gene is left open where the match is weak. Size tells how often a clone was seen (once, few, many) or the class of an expanded clone, and some rows leave it out.

size | J | V | D | DNA | CDR3
many | TRBJ1-3 | TRBV20-1 | TRBD1 | TGCAGTGCGGGGGACAGGGGATCAGGAAACACCATATATTTT | CSAGDRGSGNTIYF
many | TRBJ1-4 | TRBV20-1 | NA | TGCAGTGCTAGTACAGGGTCGGGGAATGAAAAACTGTTTTTT | CSASTGSGNEKLFF
many | TRBJ2-7 | TRBV3-1 | NA | TGTGCCAGCAGCCAAGATTTGACACGCTACGAGCAGTACTTC | CASSQDLTRYEQYF
NA | TRBJ2-2 | TRBV5-1 | NA | TGCGCCAGCAGCTTGAACCCCGGGGAGCTGTTTTTT | CASSLNPGELFF
many | TRBJ1-2 | TRBV7-9 | NA | TGTGCCAGCAGCTTAGCGGGGGGACCGAGTGGCTACACCTTC | CASSLAGGPSGYTF
many | TRBJ2-3 | TRBV9 | TRBD2 | TGTGCCAGCAGCGTCGGTGGACTAGTGAGACATACGCAGTATTTT | CASSVGGLVRHTQYF
many | TRBJ2-2 | TRBV5-1 | NA | TGCGCCAGCAGCTTTCAAACAGGGACTGGGGAGCTGTTTTTT | CASSFQTGTGELFF
many | TRBJ1-5 | TRBV6-1 | NA | TGTGCCAGCAGTGAGTATCGACGAGGTGATCAGCCCCAGCATTTT | CASSEYRRGDQPQHF
NA | TRBJ2-7 | TRBV25-1 | NA | TGTGCCAGGGGCCCCGGGCTTCAGTCCAACGAGCAGTACTTC | CARGPGLQSNEQYF
many | TRBJ1-5 | TRBV12-3/TRBV12-4 | NA | TGTGCCAGCAGTTCTCGGGGAGGTGCTGGCAATCAGCCCCAGCATTTT | CASSSRGGAGNQPQHF
NA | TRBJ2-1 | TRBV30 | NA | TGTGCCTGGAGTGGCCACAGCTACAATGAGCAGTTCTTC | CAWSGHSYNEQFF
few | TRBJ2-7 | TRBV3-1 | TRBD1 | TGTGCCAGCAGCTTCAAGGGACAGGGGGGGGACGAGCAGTACTTC | CASSFKGQGGDEQYF
many | TRBJ2-5 | TRBV24-1 | NA | TGTGCCACCAGTGAGGGCCGGGATCAAGAGACCCAGTACTTC | CATSEGRDQETQYF
NA | TRBJ1-2 | TRBV5-1 | NA | TGCGCCAGCAGGTTCCTGAGGGGCGAAGACTATGGCTACACCTTC | CASRFLRGEDYGYTF
many | TRBJ2-6 | TRBV10-3 | NA | TGTGCCACCAGACGGGGGCAGGGATTTAGCTCTGGGGCCAACGTCCTGACTTTC | CATRRGQGFSSGANVLTF
NA | TRBJ2-3 | TRBV6-1 | NA | TGTGCCAGCCGGGACTGGCACACAGATACGCAGTATTTT | CASRDWHTDTQYF
many | TRBJ1-2 | TRBV18 | NA | TGTGCCAGCTCACCACTAGACGCCGCCCAGGGTTTTGGTGGCTACACCTTC | CASSPLDAAQGFGGYTF